This T cell receptor (beta chain) was recorded in a study of T cell responses to AZD1222 COVID-19 vaccine. Findings and limits, study-wide: Reports indicate that nearly half of spike-specific TCRs are directed at unmutated variant regions. Donors, mostly white British, included more females; clonal diversity was possibly underestimated.

Sequencing was performed with immunoSEQ multiplex PCR; in TCRdb, only in-frame clones are kept and a portion is missing. Of around 100,000 clones in the sample, around nine tenths were seen once. The CDR3 contains 13 residues. V was trimmed by 5 bases and J by 7 bases, leaving 12 bases between them. Germline loops: CDR1 SGHAT, CDR2 FQNNGV. This clone came up once. The target antigen is unknown. This specimen was peripheral blood, taken on day 0 of AZD1222 vaccination. The source is an adult in good health. The genes are TRBV11-2 and TRBJ1-5; a possible D gene is TRBD1 (6 bases). The CDR3 region is CASSASTGQPQHF. DNA of the CDR3: TGTGCCAGCAGCGCCTCTACAGGGCAGCCCCAGCATTTT. Combining the CDR3 with reference TRBV11-2 and TRBJ1-5 gives the whole variable domain EAGVAQSPRYKIIEKRQSVAFWCNPISGHATLYWYQQILGQGPKLLIQFQNNGVVDDSQLPKDRFSAERLKGVDSTLKIQPAKLEDSAVYLCASSASTGQPQHFGDGTRLSIL.